This T cell receptor beta chain was observed in a study of metastatic and nonmetastatic thyroid tumors. The overall study: Repertoires of blood and of tissue (tumor or nodule) from malignant and benign thyroid patients were compared.

Unmatched junction bases numbered 13, after V lost 5 bases and J lost 2 bases. CDR3 length: 18 amino acids. Germline CDR1 SGHTA, CDR2 FQGNSA. Within the sample, this clone is large (0.1 to 1%). Its antigen is unknown. As processed by the authors: A papillary thyroid cancer distant-metastasis classifier was built from CDR3 differences across clinicopathological groups. Using MiXCR, TCRdb reanalyzed the PCR reads. The V and J calls and clone size come from TCRdb's table, not from the authors' own analysis. The sample includes around 5,400 clones, 33% seen only once; the top ten take 20% to 30%. Study-wide findings and caveats: Within blood and tumor, benign nodules reportedly had significantly lower TCR beta diversity than malignant thyroid tumors did.

Thyroid surgery took place with no prior treatment in any patient. The sequencing input was adjacent normal tissue. This TCR derives from a female donor with papillary thyroid cancer or a benign thyroid nodule (not recorded which). Some clones in this sample may be carry-over from other donors' samples. The J gene is TRBJ1-5, the V gene TRBV7-2, with 9 bases that match TRBD1. The CDR3, as DNA: TGTGCCAGCAGCCAACATCCCGGGACAGGGATCGGCAATCAGCCCCAGCATTTT. The encoded protein is CASSQHPGTGIGNQPQHF.